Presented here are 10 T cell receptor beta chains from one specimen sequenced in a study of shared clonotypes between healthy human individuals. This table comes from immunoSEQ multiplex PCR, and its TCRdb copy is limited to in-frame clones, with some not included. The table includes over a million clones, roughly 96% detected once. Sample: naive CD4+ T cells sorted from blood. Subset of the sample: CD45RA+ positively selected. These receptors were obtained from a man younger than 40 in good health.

CDR3 loop: CASSVVGLQYF. The DNA of the CDR3 is TGTGCCAGCAGTGTCGTGGGACTTCAGTACTTC. V usage is TRBV6-1 and J usage is TRBJ2-4; D tentatively fits TRBD1 or TRBD2 (5 bases each). The germline V gene encodes CDR1 MNHNS and CDR2 SASEGT. Trimming stripped 4 bases from V and 11 bases from J, with 9 bases between. CDR3 size: 11 residues.

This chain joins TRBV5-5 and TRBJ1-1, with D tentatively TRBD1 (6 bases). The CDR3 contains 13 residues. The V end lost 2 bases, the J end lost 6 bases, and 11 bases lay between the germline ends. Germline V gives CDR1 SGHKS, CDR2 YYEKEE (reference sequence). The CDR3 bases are TGTGCCAGCAGCTTAACGGGGGCCTCTGAAGCTTTCTTT. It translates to CASSLTGASEAFF. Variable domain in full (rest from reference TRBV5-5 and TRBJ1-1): DAGVTQSPTHLIKTRGQQVTLRCSPISGHKSVSWYQQVLGQGPQFIFQYYEKEERGRGNFPDRFSARQFPNYSSELNVNALLLGDSALYLCASSLTGASEAFFGQGTRLTVV.

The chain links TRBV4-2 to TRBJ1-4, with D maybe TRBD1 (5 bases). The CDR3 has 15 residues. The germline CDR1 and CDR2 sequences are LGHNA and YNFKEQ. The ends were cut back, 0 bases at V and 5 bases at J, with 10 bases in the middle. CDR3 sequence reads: CASSQERGLNEKLFF. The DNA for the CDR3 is TGTGCCAGCAGCCAAGAACGGGGACTAAATGAAAAACTGTTTTTT.

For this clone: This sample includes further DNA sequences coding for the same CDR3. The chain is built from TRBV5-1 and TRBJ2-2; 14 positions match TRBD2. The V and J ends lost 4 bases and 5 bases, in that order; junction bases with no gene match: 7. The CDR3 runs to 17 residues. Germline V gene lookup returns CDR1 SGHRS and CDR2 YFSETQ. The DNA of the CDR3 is TGCGCCAGCAGCGGGGGACTAGCGGGAGTCGGGACCGGGGAGCTGTTTTTT. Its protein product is CASSGGLAGVGTGELFF. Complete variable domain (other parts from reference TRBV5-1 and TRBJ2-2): KAGVTQTPRYLIKTRGQQVTLSCSPISGHRSVSWYQQTPGQGLQFLFEYFSETQRNKGNFPGRFSGRQFSNSRSEMNVSTLELGDSALYLCASSGGLAGVGTGELFFGEGSRLTVL.

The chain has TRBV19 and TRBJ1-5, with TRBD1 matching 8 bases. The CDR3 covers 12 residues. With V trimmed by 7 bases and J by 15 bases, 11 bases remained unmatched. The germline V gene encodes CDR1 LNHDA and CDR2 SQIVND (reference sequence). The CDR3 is CASNAGTGLRHF. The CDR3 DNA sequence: TGTGCCAGTAATGCCGGGACAGGATTAAGGCATTTT. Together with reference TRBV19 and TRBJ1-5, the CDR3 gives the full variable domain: DGGITQSPKYLFRKEGQNVTLSCEQNLNHDAMYWYRQDPGQGLRLIYYSQIVNDFQKGDIAEGYSVSREKKESFPLTVTSAQKNPTAFYLCASNAGTGLRHFGDGTRLSIL.

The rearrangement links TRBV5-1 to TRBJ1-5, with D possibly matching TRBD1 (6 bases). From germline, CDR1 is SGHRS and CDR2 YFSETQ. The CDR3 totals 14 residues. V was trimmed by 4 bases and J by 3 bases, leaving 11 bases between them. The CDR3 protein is CASSPDSFNQPQHF. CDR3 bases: TGCGCCAGCAGCCCGGACAGCTTCAATCAGCCCCAGCATTTT.

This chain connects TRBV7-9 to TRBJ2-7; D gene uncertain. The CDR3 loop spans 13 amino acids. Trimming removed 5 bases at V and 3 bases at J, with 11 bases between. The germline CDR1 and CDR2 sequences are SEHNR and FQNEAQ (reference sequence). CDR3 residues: CASSHVASYEQYF. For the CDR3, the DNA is TGTGCCAGCAGCCACGTCGCGAGCTACGAGCAGTACTTC.

The CDR3 here is CASSYAGTSGYTDTQYF. The DNA of the CDR3 is TGTGCCAGCTCATATGCCGGGACTAGCGGCTATACAGATACGCAGTATTTT. V usage is TRBV18 and J usage is TRBJ2-3; 11 nucleotides match TRBD2. V dropped 5 bases and J dropped 3; count of bases not matched to a gene: 10. The length of the CDR3 is 17 residues. Germline assignment: CDR1 KGHSH and CDR2 LQKENI.

Here the CDR3 reads CASSIGGRVRETQYF. The DNA of the CDR3 is TGTGCCAGTAGTATCGGGGGGAGGGTACGAGAGACCCAGTACTTC. The chain joins TRBV19 to TRBJ2-5, with TRBD2 identical over 7 bases. The germline CDR1 and CDR2 sequences are LNHDA and SQIVND (reference sequence). The CDR3 extends over 15 amino acids. With 3 bases clipped from V and 4 bases from J, the junction kept 8 bases outside the gene matches.

Here the CDR3 DNA reads TGTGCCAGCAGTTCCCCCGTCGGTAGCGGGATCAATGAGCAGTTCTTC. Amino acids: CASSSPVGSGINEQFF. J is TRBJ2-1 and V is TRBV28; the match to TRBD2 covers 8 bases. Trimming cost V 4 bases and J 6 bases; bases outside gene matches: 11. Germline assignment: CDR1 MDHEN and CDR2 SYDVKM. CDR3 length: 16 residues. Drawing the rest from reference TRBV28 and TRBJ2-1, the complete variable domain is DVKVTQSSRYLVKRTGEKVFLECVQDMDHENMFWYRQDPGLGLRLIYFSYDVKMKEKGDIPEGYSVSREKKERFSLILESASTNQTSMYLCASSSPVGSGINEQFFGPGTRLTVL.